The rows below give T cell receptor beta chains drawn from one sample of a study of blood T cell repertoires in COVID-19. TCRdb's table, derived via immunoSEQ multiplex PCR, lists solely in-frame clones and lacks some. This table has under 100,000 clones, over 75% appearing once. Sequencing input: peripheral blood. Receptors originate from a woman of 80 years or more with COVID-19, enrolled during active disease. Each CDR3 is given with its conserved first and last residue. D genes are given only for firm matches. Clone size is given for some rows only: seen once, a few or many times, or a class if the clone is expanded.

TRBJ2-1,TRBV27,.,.,CASSPDSYNEQFF,TGTGCCAGCAGTCCGGACAGTTACAATGAGCAGTTCTTC
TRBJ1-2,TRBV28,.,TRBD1,CASRAGTGPWGEYGYTF,TGTGCCAGCAGGGCCGGGACAGGGCCTTGGGGAGAATATGGCTACACCTTC
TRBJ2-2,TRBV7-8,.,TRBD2,CASSGRASGGINTGELFF,TGTGCCAGCAGTGGGCGGGCTAGCGGGGGGATAAACACCGGGGAGCTGTTTTTT
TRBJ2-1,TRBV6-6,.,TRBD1,CASSWTGEGEQFF,TGTGCCAGCAGTTGGACAGGGGAGGGTGAGCAGTTCTTC
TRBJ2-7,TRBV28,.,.,CASSSPSFSYEQYF,TGTGCCAGCAGTTCTCCTTCCTTCTCCTACGAGCAGTACTTC
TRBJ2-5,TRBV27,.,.,CASRPHRGGETQYF,TGTGCCAGCAGGCCCCACAGGGGGGGAGAGACCCAGTACTTC
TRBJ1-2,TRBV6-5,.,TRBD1,CASSSWGTGNGYTF,TGTGCCAGCAGCAGCTGGGGGACAGGGAATGGCTACACCTTC
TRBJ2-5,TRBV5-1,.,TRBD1,CASSLDRGPMDF,TGCGCCAGCAGCTTGGACAGGGGCCCCATGGACTTC
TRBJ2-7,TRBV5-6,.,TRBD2,CASTVLAGAAYEQYF,TGTGCCAGCACCGTCCTAGCGGGAGCGGCCTACGAGCAGTACTTC
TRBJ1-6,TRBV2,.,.,CASSYRDSPLHF,TGTGCCAGCAGTTACAGGGATTCACCCCTCCACTTT
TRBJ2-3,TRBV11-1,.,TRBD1,CASSLIVQGADTQYF,TGTGCCAGCAGCTTAATAGTGCAGGGGGCAGATACGCAGTATTTT
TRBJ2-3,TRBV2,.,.,CASFFRGRSTDTQYF,TGTGCCAGCTTTTTTCGAGGGCGGTCCACAGATACGCAGTATTTT
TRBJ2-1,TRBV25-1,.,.,CASRRGAPSYEQFF,TGTGCCAGCAGGCGCGGGGCCCCCTCTTATGAGCAGTTCTTC
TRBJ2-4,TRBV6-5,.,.,CASSSQGLAKNIQYF,TGTGCCAGCAGTTCTCAGGGGTTAGCCAAAAACATTCAGTACTTC
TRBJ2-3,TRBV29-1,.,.,CSVDMGQGFTDTQYF,TGCAGCGTTGACATGGGCCAGGGTTTCACAGATACGCAGTATTTT
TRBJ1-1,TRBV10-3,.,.,CAISENGGFDTEAFF,TGTGCCATCAGTGAGAATGGGGGCTTCGACACTGAAGCTTTCTTT
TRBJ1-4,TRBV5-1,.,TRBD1,CASSLGTGPEKLFF,TGCGCCAGCAGCCTCGGGACAGGGCCCGAAAAACTGTTTTTT
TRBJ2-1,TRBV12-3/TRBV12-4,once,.,CASSFWSTDEQFF,TGTGCCAGCAGTTTTTGGTCAACGGATGAGCAGTTCTTC
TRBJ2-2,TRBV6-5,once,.,CAAGEGGYFGELFF,TGTGCCGCCGGGGAAGGCGGTTACTTCGGGGAGCTGTTTTTT
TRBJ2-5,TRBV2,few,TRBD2,CASSDGLAVETQYF,TGTGCCAGCAGTGACGGACTAGCCGTGGAGACCCAGTACTTC
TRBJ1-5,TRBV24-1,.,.,CATSERGQPQHF,TGTGCCACCAGTGAGCGGGGCCAGCCCCAGCATTTT
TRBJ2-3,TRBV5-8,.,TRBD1,CASSTDRAPDTQYF,TGTGCCAGCAGCACCGACAGGGCCCCAGATACGCAGTATTTT
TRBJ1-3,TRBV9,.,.,CASSSDRSGNTIYF,TGTGCCAGCAGCTCGGACAGATCTGGAAACACCATATATTTT
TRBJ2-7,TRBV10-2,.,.,CASSEGLNYEQYF,TGCGCCAGCAGTGAGGGACTAAACTACGAGCAGTACTTC
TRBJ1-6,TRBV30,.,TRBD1,CATRGLENSPLHF,TGTGCCACCAGGGGGTTGGAGAATTCACCCCTCCACTTT
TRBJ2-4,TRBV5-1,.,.,CASSLVTGMENIQYF,TGCGCCAGCAGCTTGGTTACAGGGATGGAAAACATTCAGTACTTC
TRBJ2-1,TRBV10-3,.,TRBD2,CAISERTSWREQFF,TGTGCCATCAGTGAGCGGACTAGCTGGCGGGAGCAGTTCTTC
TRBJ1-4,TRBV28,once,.,CASSFTRTNEKLFF,TGTGCCAGCAGTTTTACCAGGACAAATGAAAAACTGTTTTTT
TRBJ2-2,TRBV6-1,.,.,CASSRDRGDTGELFF,TGTGCCAGCAGTCGCGACCGGGGAGACACCGGGGAGCTGTTTTTT
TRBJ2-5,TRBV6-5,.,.,CASRTTQETQYF,TGTGCCAGTAGGACTACACAAGAGACCCAGTACTTC
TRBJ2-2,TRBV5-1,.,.,CATQSDSARVGELFF,TGCGCCACCCAGAGCGATAGCGCGAGGGTCGGGGAGCTGTTTTTT
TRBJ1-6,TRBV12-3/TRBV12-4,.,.,CASSLARRAPLHF,TGTGCCAGCAGTTTAGCGCGGAGAGCACCCCTCCACTTT
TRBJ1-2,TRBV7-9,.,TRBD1,CASSFRDRGHQGYTF,TGTGCCAGCAGCTTCCGGGACAGGGGCCATCAGGGCTACACCTTC
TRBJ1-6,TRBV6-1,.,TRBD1,CASSEAPSNRGLGSPLHF,TGTGCCAGCAGTGAAGCGCCATCAAACAGGGGTTTAGGGTCACCCCTCCACTTT
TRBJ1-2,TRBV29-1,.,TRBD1,CSGTGTGFDGYTF,TGCAGCGGCACCGGGACAGGGTTCGATGGCTACACCTTC
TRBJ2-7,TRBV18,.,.,CASSPRDIPLVEQYF,TGTGCCAGCTCACCACGGGACATACCTCTGGTTGAGCAGTACTTC
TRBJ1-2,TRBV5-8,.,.,CASSLARGLGYGYTF,TGTGCCAGCAGCTTGGCGCGGGGGTTAGGTTATGGCTACACCTTC
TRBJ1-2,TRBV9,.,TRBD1,CASSVLGQVNYGYTF,TGTGCCAGCAGCGTCCTAGGACAGGTTAACTATGGCTACACCTTC
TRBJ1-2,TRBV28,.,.,CASSQGRPPSNYGYTF,TGTGCCAGCAGTCAGGGGCGACCTCCGTCCAACTATGGCTACACCTTC
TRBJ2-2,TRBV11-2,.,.,CASSLGTGWAGELFF,TGTGCCAGCAGCTTAGGGACGGGGTGGGCCGGGGAGCTGTTTTTT
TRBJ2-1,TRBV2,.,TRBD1,CASRPWTGLNEQFF,TGTGCCAGCAGACCCTGGACAGGGTTAAATGAGCAGTTCTTC
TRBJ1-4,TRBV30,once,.,CAWNQGLGNEKLFF,TGTGCCTGGAACCAAGGACTTGGTAATGAAAAACTGTTTTTT
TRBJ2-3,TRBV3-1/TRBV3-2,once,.,CASSGRGADTQYF,TGTGCCAGCAGTGGCAGGGGCGCAGATACGCAGTATTTT
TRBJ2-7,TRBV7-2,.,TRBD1,CASSLNWDRVHEQYF,TGTGCCAGCAGCTTAAATTGGGACAGGGTACACGAGCAGTACTTC
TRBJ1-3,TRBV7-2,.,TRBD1,CASSLDRGFGNTIYF,TGTGCCAGCAGCCTAGACAGGGGGTTCGGAAACACCATATATTTT
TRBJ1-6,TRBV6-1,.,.,CASSERSNSPLHF,TGTGCCAGCAGTGAACGGTCAAATTCACCCCTCCACTTT
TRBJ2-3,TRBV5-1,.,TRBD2,CASSWTSGDTQYF,TGCGCCAGCAGCTGGACTAGCGGAGATACGCAGTATTTT
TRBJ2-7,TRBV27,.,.,CASSLSRGRGTYEQYF,TGTGCCAGCAGTTTAAGTCGTGGCAGGGGTACCTACGAGCAGTACTTC
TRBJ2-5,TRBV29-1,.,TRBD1,CSASGTGGGSETQYF,TGCAGCGCCTCCGGGACAGGGGGCGGGTCGGAGACCCAGTACTTC
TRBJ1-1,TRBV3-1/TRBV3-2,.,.,CASSQGEGTEAFF,TGTGCCAGCAGCCAAGGGGAGGGGACTGAAGCTTTCTTT